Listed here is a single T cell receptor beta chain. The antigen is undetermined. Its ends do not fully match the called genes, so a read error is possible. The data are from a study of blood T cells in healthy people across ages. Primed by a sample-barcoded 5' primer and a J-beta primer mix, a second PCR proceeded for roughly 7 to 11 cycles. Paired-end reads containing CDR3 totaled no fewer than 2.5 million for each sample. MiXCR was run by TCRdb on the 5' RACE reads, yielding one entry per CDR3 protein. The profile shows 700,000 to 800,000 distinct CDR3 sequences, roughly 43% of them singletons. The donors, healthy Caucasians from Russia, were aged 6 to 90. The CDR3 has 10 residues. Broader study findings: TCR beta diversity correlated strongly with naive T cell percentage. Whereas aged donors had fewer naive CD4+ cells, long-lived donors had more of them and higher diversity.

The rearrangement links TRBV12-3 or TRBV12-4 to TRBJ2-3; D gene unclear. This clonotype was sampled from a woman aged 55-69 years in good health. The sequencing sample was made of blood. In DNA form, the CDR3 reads TGTGCCAGATACTCGGATACGCTGTATTTT. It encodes CARYSDTLYF.